The next 25 T cell receptor beta chains were all read from a single sample in a study of response to subunit inactivated influenza vaccine. TCRdb reanalysed the RT-PCR reads using MiXCR and keeps one entry per CDR3 protein. The data contain a few hundred thousand distinct CDR3 sequences, more than 10% of them singletons. The material sequenced was non-naive T cells sorted from PBMCs, taken approximately 15 days before vaccination. These receptors originate from a man aged 45-65 years who received an inactivated influenza vaccine.

The table lists this clonotype with a few counts. CDR3 bases: TGTGCCAGCAGCTTAGAGGGGACGGGGGGAAATGAGCAGTTCTTC. It specifies CASSLEGTGGNEQFF. The chain joins TRBV7-9 to TRBJ2-1; TRBD2 matches at 7 bases. The germline gives CDR1 SEHNR, CDR2 FQNEAQ (reference sequence). The CDR3 is made up of 15 amino acids. With V trimmed by 1 base and J by 7 bases, 7 bases remained unmatched. Based on the CDR3 plus reference TRBV7-9 and TRBJ2-1, the full variable domain is DTGVSQNPRHKITKRGQNVTFRCDPISEHNRLYWYRQTLGQGPEFLTYFQNEAQLEKSRLLSDRFSAERPKGSFSTLEIQRTEQGDSAMYLCASSLEGTGGNEQFFGPGTRLTVL.

This clonotype was counted many times. This sequence joins TRBV24-1 and TRBJ2-3, with 8 bases fitting TRBD1. The CDR3 spans 19 residues. The germline CDR1 and CDR2 sequences are KGHDR and SFDVKD. The V and J ends lost 4 bases and 0 bases, in that order; junction bases with no gene match: 14. CDR3 loop: CATSELGRGQGLSTDTQYF. CDR3 bases: TGTGCCACCAGTGAGCTGGGCAGGGGGCAAGGGTTGAGCACAGATACGCAGTATTTT.

This clonotype was seen a few times. This chain connects TRBV7-2 to TRBJ2-5, with 7 bases fitting TRBD1. Germline CDR1 SGHTA, CDR2 FQGNSA. CDR3 size: 15 residues. V lost 5 bases and J lost 3; bases outside the gene matches: 9. The CDR3: CASSTHSGTEETQYF. DNA of the CDR3: TGTGCCAGCAGCACCCACTCCGGGACAGAAGAGACCCAGTACTTC.

This clonotype showed up many times. The chain couples TRBV12-3 or TRBV12-4 to TRBJ2-5; D might be TRBD2 (6 bases). This CDR3 contains 14 residues. V was trimmed by 1 base and J by 3 bases, leaving 9 bases between them. The CDR3 nucleotides read TGTGCCAGCAGTTTAGGGACGGGAGAAGAGACCCAGTACTTC. It encodes CASSLGTGEETQYF.

This chain links TRBV9 with TRBJ2-1; D is unresolved. Germline CDR1 SGDLS, CDR2 YYNGEE. The CDR3 has 13 residues. V lost 0 bases and J lost 5, with 6 bases in between. CDR3 in DNA: TGTGCCAGCAGCGTAGCCGATCACAATGAGCAGTTCTTC. Its protein is CASSVADHNEQFF. The full variable domain, rest sourced from reference TRBV9 and TRBJ2-1, is DSGVTQTPKHLITATGQRVTLRCSPRSGDLSVYWYQQSLDQGLQFLIQYYNGEERAKGNILERFSAQQFPDLHSELNLSSLELGDSALYFCASSVADHNEQFFGPGTRLTVL.

This clonotype was recorded at least ten times. The gene calls are TRBV29-1 and TRBJ2-5; TRBD2 aligns across 16 bases. The CDR3 consists of 14 residues. CDR1 is SQVTM, CDR2 ANQGSEA, per germline. V lost 6 bases to trimming and J lost 5 bases; unmatched junction nucleotides: 3. The CDR3 DNA reads as TGCAGCGTGGCGGGACTAGCGGGGGGGGAGACCCAGTACTTC. Its translation is CSVAGLAGGETQYF.

In its sample, this clonotype was seen many times. This chain uses TRBV6-1 with TRBJ2-6; D is ambiguous. Trimming removed 6 bases from V and 0 bases from J, with 9 bases in between. Germline V CDR1 and CDR2: MNHNS, SASEGT. The CDR3 is made up of 15 amino acids. The CDR3 region is CASSPTYSGANVLTF. The CDR3 DNA reads TGTGCCAGCAGCCCGACCTACTCTGGGGCCAACGTCCTGACTTTC.

This clonotype has a count of ten or more. The rearrangement uses TRBV28 and TRBJ2-5, with 7 nucleotides matching TRBD1. The V gene end was trimmed by 6 bases and the J gene end by 2 bases; junction bases not matched to a gene: 9. CDR3 length: 15 amino acids. Germline V gene sequence: CDR1 MDHEN, CDR2 SYDVKM. The CDR3 DNA follows: TGTGCCAGCAGAGAGACAGGGAGAGCTCAAGAGACCCAGTACTTC. Its protein is CASRETGRAQETQYF. Full variable domain (rest looked up from reference TRBV28 and TRBJ2-5): DVKVTQSSRYLVKRTGEKVFLECVQDMDHENMFWYRQDPGLGLRLIYFSYDVKMKEKGDIPEGYSVSREKKERFSLILESASTNQTSMYLCASRETGRAQETQYFGPGTRLLVL.

This clonotype was seen a handful of times. The V gene is TRBV6-1, the J gene TRBJ2-7; no clear D. Between the trimmed V and J ends, which lost 1 base and 4 bases, there was a span of 8 bases. There are 13 residues in the CDR3. Germline V gene data show CDR1 as MNHNS and CDR2 as SASEGT. The CDR3 loop reads CASSEVQWYEQYF. CDR3 nucleotides: TGTGCCAGCAGTGAAGTTCAGTGGTACGAGCAGTACTTC.

This clonotype was detected only a few times. The chain combines TRBV30 with TRBJ2-6; D is ambiguous. The CDR3 length is 17 residues. Germline lookup yields CDR1 GTSNPN and CDR2 SVGIG (reference sequence). The V gene lost 0 bases and the J gene lost 0 bases, with 12 bases spanning the gap. CDR3 loop: CAWSVERVRSGANVLTF. CDR3 bases: TGTGCCTGGAGTGTAGAAAGGGTGCGCTCTGGGGCCAACGTCCTGACTTTC.

This clonotype was observed a handful of times. The chain combines TRBV6-1 with TRBJ2-7; 7 bases align to TRBD2. The CDR3 runs 13 residues. V was clipped by 6 bases and J by 2 bases; unmatched bases: 4. The germline V gene has CDR1 MNHNS and CDR2 SASEGT. The CDR3, as DNA: TGTGCCAGCAGATCCGGGACTACCTACGAGCAGTACTTC. Encoded protein: CASRSGTTYEQYF.

In nucleotides, the CDR3 is TGTGCCATCACTGGAGTTGGAAACACCATATATTTT. Amino acid sequence: CAITGVGNTIYF. The chain couples TRBV10-3 to TRBJ1-3; D is uncertain. From germline, CDR1 is ENHRY and CDR2 SYGVKD. V lost 7 bases and J 3 bases, leaving 7 bases between the germline ends. The CDR3 runs 12 residues.

V is TRBV12-3 or TRBV12-4 and J is TRBJ1-4; D is unclear. V lost 4 bases, J lost 8 bases, and 11 bases lay in between. The CDR3 runs to 13 residues. CDR3 region: CASSWGVPEKLFF. The CDR3 DNA is TGTGCCAGCAGTTGGGGAGTACCGGAAAAACTGTTTTTT.

This clonotype was seen more than once but under ten times. V is TRBV6-2 or TRBV6-3 and J is TRBJ2-7, with 14 bases lining up with TRBD2. This CDR3 region has 16 residues. CDR1 and CDR2 (germline): MNHEY, SVGEGT. Unmatched junction bases numbered 2, after V lost 2 bases and J lost 2 bases. CDR3 coding DNA: TGTGCCAGCAGTTACGAGACTAGCGGGAGGGCCTACGAGCAGTACTTC. Translating gives CASSYETSGRAYEQYF.

This clonotype was seen a few times. The chain couples TRBV14 to TRBJ2-7; 7 bases line up with TRBD1. V lost 2 bases to trimming and J lost 2 bases; unmatched junction nucleotides: 12. There are 17 residues in the CDR3. Germline V CDR1 and CDR2: SGHDN, FVKESK. CDR3 sequence reads: CASSQPPPTGITYEQYF. The CDR3 DNA is TGTGCCAGCAGCCAACCTCCGCCGACAGGGATCACCTACGAGCAGTACTTC.

This clonotype has more than one count but fewer than ten. This chain links TRBV5-5 with TRBJ2-2, with 7 bases aligning to TRBD1. V was clipped by 3 bases and J by 7 bases; unmatched bases: 9. The CDR3 is 15 residues long. Germline assignment: CDR1 SGHKS and CDR2 YYEKEE (reference sequence). The chain's CDR3 is CASSYTTGVSGELFF. The CDR3 DNA sequence: TGTGCCAGCAGCTACACTACAGGGGTTAGCGGGGAGCTGTTTTTT. Full variable domain (missing parts from reference TRBV5-5 and TRBJ2-2): DAGVTQSPTHLIKTRGQQVTLRCSPISGHKSVSWYQQVLGQGPQFIFQYYEKEERGRGNFPDRFSARQFPNYSSELNVNALLLGDSALYLCASSYTTGVSGELFFGEGSRLTVL.

The genes are TRBV6-2 or TRBV6-3 and TRBJ2-1; 9 bases match TRBD2. The V and J ends lost 2 bases and 5 bases, in that order; junction bases with no gene match: 7. Germline V gene lookup returns CDR1 MNHEY and CDR2 SVGEGT. The CDR3 sequence is 16 residues long. In nucleotides, the CDR3 is TGTGCCAGCAGTTACCGCTCCCTAGCGGGAAACAATGAGCAGTTCTTC. Translation gives CASSYRSLAGNNEQFF.

The chain couples TRBV27 to TRBJ2-1, with 13 bases that match TRBD2. V trimming: 5 bases; J trimming: 9 bases; junction bases outside the gene matches: 13. The germline CDR1 and CDR2 sequences are MNHEY and SMNVEV (reference sequence). This CDR3 comprises 17 residues. CDR3 nucleotides: TGTGCCAGCAGTGCCGACTGGACTAGCGGGAGAAGGGGTGAGCAGTTCTTC. This translates into CASSADWTSGRRGEQFF.

The rearrangement links TRBV28 to TRBJ2-7; possibly TRBD1 for D (5 bases). The CDR3 spans 13 residues. Trimming stripped 6 bases from V and 7 bases from J, with 16 bases between. Germline assignment: CDR1 MDHEN and CDR2 SYDVKM. The CDR3 sequence is CASSKQVAGEQYF. In DNA form, the CDR3 reads TGTGCCAGCAGCAAACAGGTCGCCGGGGAGCAGTACTTC.

This clonotype was counted ten times or more. V is TRBV6-2 or TRBV6-3 and J is TRBJ2-1, with 7 bases lining up with TRBD2. The CDR3 totals 15 residues. Germline CDR1 is MNHEY and CDR2 is SVGEGT. Trimming cost V 1 base and J 4 bases; bases outside gene matches: 4. CDR3 protein: CASSYLASGYNEQFF. As DNA, the CDR3 is TGTGCCAGCAGTTACTTGGCTAGCGGTTACAATGAGCAGTTCTTC.

This clonotype was seen at least ten times. V usage is TRBV7-2 and J usage is TRBJ2-3; D remains unclear. The CDR3 loop spans 16 amino acids. CDR1 SGHTA and CDR2 FQGNSA come from the germline V gene. Trimming shortened V by 5 bases and J by 0 bases, and 15 bases separated the two germline ends. The CDR3 DNA is TGTGCCAGCAGCAGACCCCCTACTCCTAGCACAGATACGCAGTATTTT. The encoded protein is CASSRPPTPSTDTQYF.

This clonotype was found many times. The chain joins TRBV20-1 to TRBJ2-5; 9 nucleotides agree with TRBD1. The CDR3 totals 13 residues. J gave up 6 bases and V 1 base, and 3 bases lay outside the gene matches. Germline V gene data show CDR1 as DFQATT and CDR2 as SNEGSKA (reference sequence). The DNA of the CDR3 is TGCAGTGCTAGAGGGACAGGGGTACAGACCCAGTACTTC. Translating gives CSARGTGVQTQYF.

In this sample, this clonotype turned up many times. The chain carries TRBV27 and TRBJ2-7; 8 bases agree with TRBD2. CDR1 is MNHEY and CDR2 is SMNVEV in the germline V gene (reference sequence). Trimming removed 0 bases from V and 1 base from J; junction bases left unmatched: 2. This CDR3 contains 15 residues. In DNA form, the CDR3 reads TGTGCCAGCAGTTTATCAACTAGCGGATCCTACGAGCAGTACTTC. Amino acids: CASSLSTSGSYEQYF.

This rearrangement joins TRBV7-3 to TRBJ2-2, with TRBD1 identical over 7 bases. The V and J ends lost 1 base and 2 bases, in that order; junction bases with no gene match: 19. The CDR3 length is 21 residues. The germline CDR1 and CDR2 sequences are SGHTA and FQGTGA. CDR3 DNA: TGTGCCAGCAGCTTAAAGAGGGCTTGGTGGGGCAGGGGGAACAACACCGGGGAGCTGTTTTTT. This encodes CASSLKRAWWGRGNNTGELFF.

The chain employs TRBV2 and TRBJ2-5; 7 positions match TRBD2. The V segment lost 4 bases and the J segment 5 bases; nucleotides outside the gene matches: 4. This CDR3 has 13 amino acids. CDR1 is SNHLY and CDR2 is FYNNEI in the germline V gene. DNA for the CDR3: TGTGCCAGCAGTGTGGGAGGGGTCGAGACCCAGTACTTC. Protein product: CASSVGGVETQYF.